This T cell receptor beta chain was profiled in a study of blood T cell repertoires in COVID-19. Study summary: COVID-19 samples collected from the United States, Italy and Spain covered acute and convalescent phases. PBMCs, B-cell-depleted T cells, or T cells were the source of the cDNA or gDNA that made up the material.

The authors' processing: Cell counts per sample came from amplifying reference gene primers. Clones were read by immunoSEQ multiplex PCR, and TCRdb kept only the in-frame ones, dropping some. Clone size and V and J calls were adopted from that table, with D and trimming inferred from the DNA. The sample shows tens of thousands of clones, 65% to 85% of them seen only once. Germline V lookup: CDR1 SQVTM, CDR2 ANQGSEA. V was pared by 3 bases and J by 0 bases, with 12 bases of the junction left unmatched. The CDR3 has 19 amino acids. The receptor's source is a man at least 80 years old with active or convalescent COVID-19. This chain joins TRBV29-1 and TRBJ2-3, with 13 bases identical to TRBD2. Sequencing was performed on peripheral blood. This chain's CDR3 is CSVESLGLAGDGSTDTQYF. The CDR3 DNA is TGCAGCGTTGAGTCTTTAGGACTAGCGGGAGACGGGAGCACAGATACGCAGTATTTT.